The clone carrying this T cell receptor beta chain was counted once. No antigen is known for it. In the PCR, 60 Vbeta and 13 Jbeta primers were used. The data were produced by immunoSEQ multiplex PCR, yet TCRdb's version contains in-frame clones alone and is incomplete. The table has about 120,000 clones, over 60% seen once; the top ten hold approximately 3.5%. The V gene's germline CDR1 is SGHTA and CDR2 FQGNSA. V shed 5 bases and J 5 bases; nucleotides not matched to a gene: 12. The CDR3 spans 18 residues. The data derive from a study of cytomegalovirus exposure and HLA in healthy donors. Study-wide findings and caveats: It was reportedly the case that the classifier diagnosed cytomegalovirus status with high specificity and sensitivity. According to an earlier analysis, most TCR beta V segments yielded productive rearrangements about 90% or about 30% of the time. It was shown in a later analysis that HLA-associated TCR beta chains were more clonally expanded than other, equally common chains.

The source material was PBMCs. J is TRBJ2-5 and V is TRBV7-2; 15 nucleotides match TRBD2. This receptor was obtained from a woman in her 30s in good health and CMV-seropositive. As DNA, the CDR3 is TGTGCCAGCAGCCCCGGACTAGCGGGGGGGCTGGCTGTGGAGACCCAGTACTTC. Encoded protein: CASSPGLAGGLAVETQYF.